This TCR beta chain was retrieved from a study of beta chain features in type 1 diabetes. In the case of this clone: Its antigen is not identified.

Reverse transcribing all isolated RNA meant expressed TCRB transcripts were sequenced. Profiled with immunoSEQ multiplex PCR; TCRdb holds only in-frame clones, not every one. The sample comprises 550,000 to 850,000 clones, over 10% of which are singletons, and less than 0.025% rests with the top ten. Study-level points and caveats: Patients' naive, central memory and regulatory TCRB repertoires appeared more alike than those of healthy donors. TCRB CDR3 length was moderately but significantly reduced in all four CD4+ subsets of Type 1 diabetes patients.

V shed 6 bases and J shed 8 bases, with 11 bases lying between them. CDR3 length equals 13 residues. Germline V gene lookup returns CDR1 ENHRY and CDR2 SYGVKD. Sorted cells reached over 95% purity in every population. The TCR originated in a man aged 18 to 35 with type 1 diabetes. The material sequenced was naive CD4+ T cells from blood. The V gene is TRBV10-3, the J gene TRBJ1-6; D unresolved. The CDR3 loop is CAISPGKDSPLHF. The CDR3 DNA is TGTGCCATCAGCCCTGGGAAGGATTCACCCCTCCACTTT.